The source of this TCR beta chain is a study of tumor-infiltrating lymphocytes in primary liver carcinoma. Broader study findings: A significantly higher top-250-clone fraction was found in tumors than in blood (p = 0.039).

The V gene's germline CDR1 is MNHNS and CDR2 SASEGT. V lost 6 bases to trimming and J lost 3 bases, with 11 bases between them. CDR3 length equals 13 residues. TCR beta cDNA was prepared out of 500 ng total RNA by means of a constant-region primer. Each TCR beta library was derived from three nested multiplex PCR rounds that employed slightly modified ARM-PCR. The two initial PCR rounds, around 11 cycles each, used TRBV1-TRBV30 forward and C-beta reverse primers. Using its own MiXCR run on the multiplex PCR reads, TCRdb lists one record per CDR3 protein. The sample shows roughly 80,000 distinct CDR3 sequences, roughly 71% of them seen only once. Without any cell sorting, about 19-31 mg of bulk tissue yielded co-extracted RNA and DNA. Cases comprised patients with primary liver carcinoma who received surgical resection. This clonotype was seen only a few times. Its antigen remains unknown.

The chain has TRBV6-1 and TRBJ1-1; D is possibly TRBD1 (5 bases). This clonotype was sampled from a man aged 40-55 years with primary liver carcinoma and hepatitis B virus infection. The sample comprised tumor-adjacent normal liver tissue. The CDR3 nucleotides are TGTGCCAGCAGCAGGGTCTGGGACACTGAAGCTTTCTTT. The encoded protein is CASSRVWDTEAFF.